Below, one TCR beta chain is given with its context. Trimming removed 2 bases from V and 5 bases from J; junction bases left unmatched: 3. The germline CDR1 and CDR2 sequences are SGDLS and YYNGEE. This CDR3 has 15 residues. This sample was taken from a study of blood T cell repertoires in COVID-19. About the study: Samples taken during acute and convalescent COVID-19 were collected in the United States, Italy and Spain.

Assay used: immunoSEQ multiplex PCR; TCRdb lists only in-frame clones, some missing. The sample holds about 340,000 clones, about 90% seen once. This clonotype originated in a woman aged 18 to 35 who had recovered from COVID-19. Sequencing was performed on peripheral blood. The rearrangement uses TRBV9 and TRBJ2-1; 11 nucleotides agree with TRBD2. The CDR3 DNA sequence: TGTGCCAGCAGCGTCGGGACTAGCGGCGACAATGAGCAGTTCTTC. Encoded protein: CASSVGTSGDNEQFF.